Listed here are 13 T cell receptor beta chains from one sample, sequenced in a study of long-term antiretroviral therapy in people with HIV. Version v3.0 of the immunoSEQ assay ran at survey level. Generated by immunoSEQ multiplex PCR, the TCRdb table keeps only in-frame clones and is missing some. Among under 20,000 clones listed, roughly three quarters were seen once. The sequenced sample was unsorted PBMCs, obtained 2.3 years after starting antiretroviral therapy. These receptors originate from a woman in her forties with HIV.

The chain has TRBV29-1 and TRBJ2-3; D is uncertain. The CDR3 has 14 residues. V gave up 4 bases and J gave up 0 bases, with 11 bases separating them. Looked up from germline, CDR1 is SQVTM and CDR2 is ANQGSEA. The CDR3 reads CSVALSLSTDTQYF. The CDR3 DNA is TGCAGCGTTGCGCTCTCTTTGAGCACAGATACGCAGTATTTT.

The CDR3 is CASSFSGANVLTF. CDR3 DNA: TGTGCCAGCAGCTTTAGTGGGGCCAACGTCCTGACTTTC. This chain joins TRBV7-7 and TRBJ2-6; D not resolved. With 3 bases removed from V and 3 bases from J, the gap between germline ends came to 3 bases. Germline CDR1 reads SSHAT; CDR2 reads FNYEAQ (reference sequence). This CDR3 is 13 amino acids long.

This chain connects TRBV9 to TRBJ1-2; 7 bases line up with TRBD1. The V segment lost 3 bases and the J segment 2 bases; nucleotides outside the gene matches: 7. Germline lookup yields CDR1 SGDLS and CDR2 YYNGEE. CDR3 length: 15 residues. CDR3 nucleotides: TGTGCCAGCAGCGGACGAGCGACAGGGAACTATGGCTACACCTTC. It translates to CASSGRATGNYGYTF.

This chain connects TRBV6-5 to TRBJ1-2; D is perhaps TRBD1 (5 bases). Germline assignment: CDR1 MNHEY and CDR2 SVGAGI. The V gene lost 4 bases and the J gene lost 8 bases, with 17 bases spanning the gap. The CDR3 covers 14 residues. CDR3 in DNA: TGTGCCAGCAGTTCTCAGGGAGGCAAGATGGGCTACACCTTC. Translation: CASSSQGGKMGYTF.

V and J are TRBV18 and TRBJ1-2, with D perhaps matching TRBD1 (5 bases). Germline V gives CDR1 KGHSH, CDR2 LQKENI. This CDR3 is 13 amino acids long. V lost 4 bases and J 8 bases, leaving 14 bases between the germline ends. CDR3 region: CASSLQGGSGYTF. The CDR3 nucleotides are TGTGCCAGCTCACTCCAGGGAGGCAGCGGCTACACCTTC.

The chain combines TRBV7-2 with TRBJ2-3, with D perhaps TRBD1 (7 bases). Trimming shortened V by 2 bases and J by 4 bases, and 19 bases separated the two germline ends. This CDR3 is built from 17 residues. Germline V gene data show CDR1 as SGHTA and CDR2 as FQGNSA. The CDR3 loop is CASSLSGGRGGADTQYF. The CDR3 DNA sequence: TGTGCCAGCAGCTTATCAGGGGGGCGGGGCGGCGCAGATACGCAGTATTTT.

There are a few counts of this clone. This sequence joins TRBV19 and TRBJ2-7; 7 positions agree with TRBD2. The germline CDR1 and CDR2 sequences are LNHDA and SQIVND (reference sequence). V trimming: 5 bases; J trimming: 4 bases; junction bases outside the gene matches: 11. The CDR3 covers 15 residues. CDR3 loop: CASSLSRGRMYEQYF. The CDR3 nucleotides read TGTGCCAGTAGTTTGAGCCGCGGGAGAATGTACGAGCAGTACTTC.

The chain is built from TRBV6-6 and TRBJ1-6; 7 bases line up with TRBD1. V shed 4 bases and J 10 bases; nucleotides not matched to a gene: 7. The CDR3 is 14 residues long. Germline V CDR1 and CDR2: MNHNY, SVGAGI (reference sequence). In DNA form, the CDR3 reads TGTGCCAGCAGTTCGACAGGGCTGGGGTCACCCCTCCACTTT. Translating gives CASSSTGLGSPLHF.

This CDR3 reads CAISAGTSITGELFF. The CDR3, as DNA: TGTGCCATCAGTGCCGGGACTAGCATCACCGGGGAGCTGTTTTTT. This sequence joins TRBV10-3 and TRBJ2-2, with 9 bases matching TRBD2. Germline lookup yields CDR1 ENHRY and CDR2 SYGVKD. J was trimmed by 4 bases and V by 4 bases; bases with no gene match: 4. The CDR3 contains 15 residues.

The CDR3, as DNA: TGTGCCAGCAGCTTGGAAGTGTGGGCTGAAAAACTGTTTTTT. This codes for CASSLEVWAEKLFF. This rearrangement joins TRBV5-5 to TRBJ1-4; D remains ambiguous. The length of the CDR3 is 14 residues. V gave up 0 bases and J gave up 7 bases, with 10 bases separating them. Per germline, CDR1 SGHKS and CDR2 YYEKEE (reference sequence).

V and J are TRBV7-2 and TRBJ1-2, with D possibly matching TRBD1 (6 bases). This CDR3 is built from 13 residues. Trimming pared 5 bases from V and 2 bases from J, leaving 9 bases between. CDR1 and CDR2 from the germline V gene are SGHTA and FQGNSA. CDR3 loop: CASSRTANYGYTF. CDR3 in DNA: TGTGCCAGCAGCCGGACAGCGAACTATGGCTACACCTTC.

This sequence joins TRBV11-1 and TRBJ2-4; perhaps D is TRBD1 or TRBD2 (5 bases each). CDR3 length: 16 residues. V was trimmed by 1 base and J by 1 base, leaving 11 bases between them. CDR1 SGHAT and CDR2 FQDESV come from the germline V gene (reference sequence). As DNA, the CDR3 is TGTGCCAGCAGCTTAGATGGGGGAACGGCCAAAAACATTCAGTACTTC. Protein sequence: CASSLDGGTAKNIQYF. The full variable domain, its missing parts supplied by reference TRBV11-1 and TRBJ2-4, is EAEVAQSPRYKITEKSQAVAFWCDPISGHATLYWYRQILGQGPELLVQFQDESVVDDSQLPKDRFSAERLKGVDSTLKIQPAELGDSAMYLCASSLDGGTAKNIQYFGAGTRLSVL.

This chain uses TRBV11-3 with TRBJ2-7, with D perhaps TRBD1 or TRBD2 (5 bases each). This CDR3 region has 14 residues. V dropped 3 bases and J dropped 1 base, with 10 bases sitting between them. Per the germline V gene, CDR1 is SGHNT and CDR2 is YENEEA. The CDR3 loop is CASSLGTLSYEQYF. The CDR3 region has the DNA TGTGCCAGCAGCTTGGGGACGTTGTCCTACGAGCAGTACTTC.